The 9 T cell receptor beta chains in this list originate from one sample, sequenced in a study of cytomegalovirus exposure and HLA in healthy donors. A multiplex PCR was run with 60 Vbeta primers and 13 Jbeta primers. Assay used: immunoSEQ multiplex PCR; TCRdb lists only in-frame clones, some missing. The table records 100,000 to 140,000 clones, 65% to 85% of them present only once. Source material: PBMCs. The receptors originated from a man aged 25 to 45 in good health and CMV-seronegative.

The CDR3 DNA follows: TGTGCCAGCAGTAACAGGGGCGGGGCTGAAGCTTTCTTT. Encoded protein: CASSNRGGAEAFF. The chain joins TRBV6-6 to TRBJ1-1, with 7 bases identical to TRBD1. The CDR3 contains 13 residues. Germline V gives CDR1 MNHNY, CDR2 SVGAGI (reference sequence). V lost 5 bases and J lost 6; bases outside the gene matches: 6.

CDR3 residues: CAHGRGRTYPRGANVLTF. The CDR3 coding sequence is TGTGCCCATGGGCGGGGGCGGACCTACCCCCGTGGGGCCAACGTCCTGACTTTC. This chain uses TRBV30 with TRBJ2-6; D may be TRBD2 (7 bases). V lost 8 bases to trimming and J lost 3 bases, with 26 bases between them. Germline assignment: CDR1 GTSNPN and CDR2 SVGIG (reference sequence). CDR3 length: 18 residues.

The V gene is TRBV7-8, the J gene TRBJ1-4; TRBD1 might be the D (6 bases). V was cut by 4 bases and J by 8 bases, with 14 bases left in between. Germline V gives CDR1 SGHVS, CDR2 FQNEAQ. The CDR3 loop spans 14 amino acids. The CDR3 protein is CASSWGGAWEKLFF. The CDR3 nucleotides are TGTGCCAGCAGCTGGGGGGGGGCCTGGGAAAAACTGTTTTTT.

The chain joins TRBV6-1 to TRBJ2-1; 9 bases line up with TRBD2. The CDR3 is made up of 15 amino acids. Trimming at V came to 8 bases and at J to 7 bases, leaving 12 bases not matched to a gene. Germline V lookup: CDR1 MNHNS, CDR2 SASEGT. CDR3 sequence (DNA): TGTGCCAGCTACCCTGCAGCGGGGGGAAATAATGAGCAGTTCTTC. Translated, it gives CASYPAAGGNNEQFF.

The rearrangement uses TRBV2 and TRBJ1-2; no reliable D call. The CDR3 is 13 residues long. V lost 1 base, J lost 2 bases, and 5 bases lay in between. CDR1 is SNHLY, CDR2 FYNNEI, per germline. The CDR3 spells CASSEGQNYGYTF. In DNA form, the CDR3 reads TGTGCCAGCAGTGAAGGGCAGAACTATGGCTACACCTTC.

This clone was counted only a few times. The rearrangement joins TRBV25-1 to TRBJ2-5; 10 bases fit TRBD2. Germline-derived CDR1 and CDR2 are MGHDK and SYGVNS. V was clipped by 9 bases and J by 2 bases; unmatched bases: 9. This CDR3 contains 15 residues. The CDR3: CARLAGADSQETQYF. CDR3 in DNA: TGTGCCAGGCTAGCGGGGGCGGACTCACAAGAGACCCAGTACTTC.

The rearrangement joins TRBV5-1 to TRBJ2-3, with 8 bases matching TRBD2. V shed 2 bases and J 3 bases; nucleotides not matched to a gene: 8. The germline gives CDR1 SGHRS, CDR2 YFSETQ. CDR3 length: 16 amino acids. CDR3 region: CASSFGGGRITDTQYF. CDR3 DNA sequence: TGCGCCAGCAGCTTCGGGGGCGGGAGGATTACAGATACGCAGTATTTT.

With regard to this clone: The identical CDR3 is also encoded by other nucleotide sequences in the sample. The V and J genes are TRBV5-1 and TRBJ2-5; D not resolved. Trimming removed 2 bases from V and 5 bases from J, with 7 bases in between. The germline CDR1 and CDR2 sequences are SGHRS and YFSETQ. The CDR3 contains 12 residues. The CDR3 nucleotides read TGCGCCAGCAGCTTAGCCCGGGAGACCCAGTACTTC. Encoded protein: CASSLARETQYF.

The chain is built from TRBV2 and TRBJ1-4; D unclear. The V gene lost 4 bases and the J gene lost 0 bases, with 9 bases spanning the gap. The CDR3 covers 15 residues. Per the germline V gene, CDR1 is SNHLY and CDR2 is FYNNEI. Here the CDR3 DNA reads TGTGCCAGCAGTGCAGGCGGGGCAACTAATGAAAAACTGTTTTTT. Protein product: CASSAGGATNEKLFF.